One sample yielded the 5 T cell receptor beta chains listed below, sequenced in a study of blood T cell repertoires in COVID-19. Sequencing used immunoSEQ multiplex PCR; TCRdb keeps in-frame clones, though not all of them. Of some 70,000 clones in the sample, 80% to 90% were seen once. What was sequenced was peripheral blood. The receptors derive from a man aged 25 to 45 with acute or convalescent COVID-19.

The V call is TRBV5-1, the J call TRBJ2-2; D might be TRBD2 (7 bases). Germline lookup yields CDR1 SGHRS and CDR2 YFSETQ. V was pared by 2 bases and J by 0 bases, with 8 bases between. CDR3 length: 15 residues. CDR3 loop: CASSLGGANTGELFF. The CDR3 nucleotides are TGCGCCAGCAGCTTAGGGGGGGCGAACACCGGGGAGCTGTTTTTT.

The chain has TRBV7-8 and TRBJ2-3, with 11 bases identical to TRBD2. Germline assignment: CDR1 SGHVS and CDR2 FQNEAQ. Trimming took 5 bases from V and 4 from J; bases not matched to a gene: 5. This CDR3 contains 15 residues. CDR3 bases: TGTGCCAGCAGCGCATGGACTAGCGGGCCAGATACGCAGTATTTT. Translated, it gives CASSAWTSGPDTQYF.

This clone was counted between two and nine times. The chain combines TRBV7-2 with TRBJ2-5; 7 positions match TRBD1. CDR1 and CDR2 from the germline V gene are SGHTA and FQGNSA. After removal of 5 bases from V and 2 bases from J, the junction contained 5 bases not matched to a gene. The length of the CDR3 is 14 residues. CDR3 amino acids: CASSPHRGQETQYF. CDR3 in DNA: TGTGCCAGCAGCCCCCACAGGGGTCAAGAGACCCAGTACTTC.

This chain links TRBV9 with TRBJ2-2, with TRBD1 identical over 8 bases. The germline CDR1 and CDR2 sequences are SGDLS and YYNGEE. V shed 4 bases and J 1 base; nucleotides not matched to a gene: 9. The CDR3 totals 17 residues. CDR3 DNA: TGTGCCAGCAGCCCCCGGACAGGGAAAGAGAACACCGGGGAGCTGTTTTTT. This gives the protein CASSPRTGKENTGELFF.

The chain employs TRBV6-5 and TRBJ2-1; perhaps TRBD2 as D (6 bases). V shed 0 bases and J shed 5 bases, with 11 bases lying between them. Germline V gene sequence: CDR1 MNHEY, CDR2 SVGAGI. CDR3 length: 15 amino acids. CDR3 loop: CASSYSTSSDNEQFF. The CDR3 DNA sequence: TGTGCCAGCAGTTACTCGACTAGTTCCGACAATGAGCAGTTCTTC.